This T cell receptor (beta chain) comes out of a study of radiation and T cells in renal cell carcinoma. Treatment indicated: treatment-naive control, cytoreductive nephrectomy. Controls were unirradiated tumors from treatment-naive cytoreductive nephrectomy patients. Method: immunoSEQ multiplex PCR; TCRdb's copy keeps in-frame clones and lacks some. Of more than 10,000 clones listed, roughly three fifths were seen once; the top ten hold around 10%. The study's findings and limits: Dominant CDR3 motifs occupied more repertoire in irradiated than control tumors.

Points on this clone: Its matching antigen is unknown.

V was clipped by 4 bases and J by 2 bases; unmatched bases: 6. CDR1 is LNHDA, CDR2 SQIVND, per germline (reference sequence). The CDR3 loop spans 15 amino acids. This specimen consisted of tumor tissue, obtained from a patient whose treatment was nephrectomy without radiotherapy. The receptor's source is a man aged 40-49 years with renal cell carcinoma. The chain carries TRBV19 and TRBJ1-2; 8 nucleotides agree with TRBD1. This CDR3 reads CASSTGGVGNYGYTF. The CDR3 DNA reads TGTGCCAGTAGTACAGGGGGCGTTGGAAACTATGGCTACACCTTC.